These T cell receptor beta chains were read from a single sample in a study of blood T cell repertoires in COVID-19. The assay was immunoSEQ multiplex PCR, and TCRdb's table has in-frame clones only and misses some. The sample shows around 68,000 clones, 85% of them seen only once. The sequencing sample was made of peripheral blood. The receptors originated from an elderly man with acute or convalescent COVID-19. The CDR3 runs from the conserved cysteine through the conserved F or W. The D gene is left open where the match is weak. Rows give clone size only sometimes, using once, few, many, or a class for an expanded clone.

clone size: NA
D gene: TRBD1
V gene: TRBV6-5
J gene: TRBJ1-2
CDR3 DNA: TGTGCCAGCAGTAGGGACAGGGCAGACGGCTACACCTTC
CDR3 protein: CASSRDRADGYTF

clone size: few
D gene: NA
V gene: TRBV27
J gene: TRBJ1-2
CDR3 DNA: TGTGCCAGCAGTTTACTCCCAGGTCTGTATGGCTACACCTTC
CDR3 protein: CASSLLPGLYGYTF

clone size: NA
D gene: NA
V gene: TRBV10-1
J gene: TRBJ2-1
CDR3 DNA: TGCGCCAGCAGTGAAGGCGGGGAGCTCCCAGTGCAGTTCTTC
CDR3 protein: CASSEGGELPVQFF

clone size: NA
D gene: TRBD1
V gene: TRBV18
J gene: TRBJ1-4
CDR3 DNA: TGTGCCAGCTCACCGGACAGGGTTGAAAAACTGTTTTTT
CDR3 protein: CASSPDRVEKLFF

clone size: NA
D gene: NA
V gene: TRBV19
J gene: TRBJ1-1
CDR3 DNA: TGTGCCAGTAGCGGACAGTTCAAGAACACTGAAGCTTTCTTT
CDR3 protein: CASSGQFKNTEAFF

clone size: NA
D gene: NA
V gene: TRBV4-1
J gene: TRBJ2-2
CDR3 DNA: TGCGCCGGGTCGGGAGATGACACCGGGGAGCTGTTTTTT
CDR3 protein: CAGSGDDTGELFF

clone size: NA
D gene: NA
V gene: TRBV6-2/TRBV6-3
J gene: TRBJ1-2
CDR3 DNA: TGTGCCAGCAGTTACGGTGGAGGGGTCGGCTACACCTTC
CDR3 protein: CASSYGGGVGYTF

clone size: NA
D gene: NA
V gene: TRBV2
J gene: TRBJ2-7
CDR3 DNA: TGTGCCAGCAGTCTAGGACTACAGGACTACGAGCAGTACTTC
CDR3 protein: CASSLGLQDYEQYF

clone size: NA
D gene: NA
V gene: TRBV19
J gene: TRBJ1-1
CDR3 DNA: TGTGCCAGTAGTCCTAGACCCTCGGAGGAAGCTTTCTTT
CDR3 protein: CASSPRPSEEAFF

clone size: NA
D gene: NA
V gene: TRBV18
J gene: TRBJ1-3
CDR3 DNA: TGTGCCAGCTCACCACCGGAGGCCTCTGGAAACACCATATATTTT
CDR3 protein: CASSPPEASGNTIYF

clone size: NA
D gene: TRBD1
V gene: TRBV10-3
J gene: TRBJ1-6
CDR3 DNA: TGTGCCATCAGGTGGGACAGGGTAAATTCACCCCTCCACTTT
CDR3 protein: CAIRWDRVNSPLHF

clone size: NA
D gene: TRBD1
V gene: TRBV19
J gene: TRBJ2-5
CDR3 DNA: TGTGCCAGTAGTACCAGCGGACAGGGGGCCGAGACCCAGTACTTC
CDR3 protein: CASSTSGQGAETQYF

clone size: NA
D gene: TRBD2
V gene: TRBV5-1
J gene: TRBJ2-1
CDR3 DNA: TGCGCCAGCAGCTCGAGCGGGAGGGCGGGTGATGAGCAGTTCTTC
CDR3 protein: CASSSSGRAGDEQFF

clone size: NA
D gene: NA
V gene: TRBV6-6
J gene: TRBJ1-6
CDR3 DNA: TGTGCCAGCAGTCTTCGACAGGAAAATTCACCCCTCCACTTT
CDR3 protein: CASSLRQENSPLHF

clone size: NA
D gene: TRBD1
V gene: TRBV6-5
J gene: TRBJ1-5
CDR3 DNA: TGTGCCAGCAGAAAGACAGGGTCCAGCAATCAGCCCCAGCATTTT
CDR3 protein: CASRKTGSSNQPQHF

clone size: NA
D gene: TRBD1
V gene: TRBV7-9
J gene: TRBJ1-5
CDR3 DNA: TGTGCCAGCAGCCTGTCCCGGGACAGGGGTAACCAGCCCCAGCATTTT
CDR3 protein: CASSLSRDRGNQPQHF

clone size: NA
D gene: TRBD2
V gene: TRBV10-3
J gene: TRBJ2-1
CDR3 DNA: TGTGCCATCAGTGAGATTAGGGAGGGGCAGTTCTTC
CDR3 protein: CAISEIREGQFF

clone size: NA
D gene: TRBD1
V gene: TRBV11-3
J gene: TRBJ2-7
CDR3 DNA: TGTGCCAGCACCGGGACAGCACACGAGCAGTACTTC
CDR3 protein: CASTGTAHEQYF

clone size: NA
D gene: TRBD1
V gene: TRBV6-5
J gene: TRBJ2-7
CDR3 DNA: TGTGCCAGCAGTTACTCCACGGGACAGGTAACCTACGAGCAGTACTTC
CDR3 protein: CASSYSTGQVTYEQYF

clone size: NA
D gene: NA
V gene: TRBV4-2
J gene: TRBJ2-7
CDR3 DNA: TGTGCCAGCAGCCAAGGAGGGAGAGTCTACGAGCAGTACTTC
CDR3 protein: CASSQGGRVYEQYF

clone size: NA
D gene: NA
V gene: TRBV7-9
J gene: TRBJ1-4
CDR3 DNA: TGTGCCAGCAGCACCAGGGGTCTCGGTGAAAAACTGTTTTTT
CDR3 protein: CASSTRGLGEKLFF

clone size: NA
D gene: TRBD1
V gene: TRBV24-1
J gene: TRBJ2-7
CDR3 DNA: TGTGCCACCGCAGGAACAGGGGGCGGAAGTGAGCAGTACTTC
CDR3 protein: CATAGTGGGSEQYF

clone size: NA
D gene: NA
V gene: TRBV6-5
J gene: TRBJ1-5
CDR3 DNA: TGTGCCAGCAGTACAGGGAGCAATCAGCCCCAGCATTTT
CDR3 protein: CASSTGSNQPQHF

clone size: NA
D gene: TRBD1
V gene: TRBV5-5
J gene: TRBJ2-5
CDR3 DNA: TGTGCCAGCAGCTCTCCCGACAGGGGACCGTACCAAGAGACCCAGTACTTC
CDR3 protein: CASSSPDRGPYQETQYF

clone size: NA
D gene: TRBD1
V gene: TRBV29-1
J gene: TRBJ2-1
CDR3 DNA: TGCAGCTTTCGACAGGGGCTTTCCCTCTCCTACAATGAGCAGTTCTTC
CDR3 protein: CSFRQGLSLSYNEQFF

clone size: NA
D gene: TRBD1
V gene: TRBV6-2/TRBV6-3
J gene: TRBJ1-6
CDR3 DNA: TGTGCCAGCAGTTCCCACCGGACAGGGGTAGATTCACCCCTCCACTTT
CDR3 protein: CASSSHRTGVDSPLHF

clone size: NA
D gene: TRBD1
V gene: TRBV6-5
J gene: TRBJ1-2
CDR3 DNA: TGTGCCAGTTGGGGACGGACAGGGGGCGCCTATGGCTACACCTTC
CDR3 protein: CASWGRTGGAYGYTF

clone size: NA
D gene: NA
V gene: TRBV19
J gene: TRBJ2-2
CDR3 DNA: TGTGCCAGTAGTAGATTGACAGGGAACACCGGGGAGCTGTTTTTT
CDR3 protein: CASSRLTGNTGELFF

clone size: NA
D gene: NA
V gene: TRBV4-2
J gene: TRBJ1-4
CDR3 DNA: TGTGCCAGCAGCCAAGATAAGGCGACAGTTCTTACTAATGAAAAACTGTTTTTT
CDR3 protein: CASSQDKATVLTNEKLFF

clone size: few
D gene: NA
V gene: TRBV3-1/TRBV3-2
J gene: TRBJ2-4
CDR3 DNA: TGTGCCAGCAGCCAAGGCGGAGGAGCCAAAAACATTCAGTACTTC
CDR3 protein: CASSQGGGAKNIQYF

clone size: NA
D gene: NA
V gene: TRBV5-6
J gene: TRBJ2-3
CDR3 DNA: TGTGCCAGCAGCTTGATTTGGGCGCTAACTAGCACAGATACGCAGTATTTT
CDR3 protein: CASSLIWALTSTDTQYF

clone size: NA
D gene: NA
V gene: TRBV9
J gene: TRBJ2-1
CDR3 DNA: TGTGCCAGCAGCGTGAGGGTTAGCGTTAGTGAGCAGTTCTTC
CDR3 protein: CASSVRVSVSEQFF

clone size: few
D gene: NA
V gene: TRBV24-1
J gene: TRBJ2-1
CDR3 DNA: TGTGCCACCAGTGATTGGGGAACTAGGAGGGCCGAGCAGTTCTTC
CDR3 protein: CATSDWGTRRAEQFF

clone size: NA
D gene: TRBD1
V gene: TRBV27
J gene: TRBJ1-1
CDR3 DNA: TGTGCCAGCAGTTTGAAGACAGGGGGGAACACTGAAGCTTTCTTT
CDR3 protein: CASSLKTGGNTEAFF

clone size: NA
D gene: TRBD1
V gene: TRBV4-1
J gene: TRBJ1-2
CDR3 DNA: TGCGCCAGCAGCCAAGCCGGGGCAGGGGGCCTGAATGGCTACACCTTC
CDR3 protein: CASSQAGAGGLNGYTF

clone size: NA
D gene: NA
V gene: TRBV4-3
J gene: TRBJ1-2
CDR3 DNA: TGCGCCAGCAGCCAAGATACGACTGTCGGCTACACCTTC
CDR3 protein: CASSQDTTVGYTF

clone size: once
D gene: NA
V gene: TRBV5-4
J gene: TRBJ2-1
CDR3 DNA: TGTGCCAGCAGCTTGAGTCAGATATCCTACAATGAGCAGTTCTTC
CDR3 protein: CASSLSQISYNEQFF

clone size: few
D gene: NA
V gene: TRBV4-2
J gene: TRBJ1-1
CDR3 DNA: TGTGCCAGCAGCCAAGAATATCGGGTTTACACTGAAGCTTTCTTT
CDR3 protein: CASSQEYRVYTEAFF

clone size: once
D gene: NA
V gene: TRBV7-2
J gene: TRBJ2-7
CDR3 DNA: TGTGCCAGCAGCTTGGAACAGGTCCCCTCCTACGAGCAGTACTTC
CDR3 protein: CASSLEQVPSYEQYF

clone size: NA
D gene: NA
V gene: TRBV28
J gene: TRBJ2-7
CDR3 DNA: TGTGCCAGCAGTTTACAGGGTCACCGAGTTGGAGAGCAGTACTTC
CDR3 protein: CASSLQGHRVGEQYF

clone size: once
D gene: TRBD1
V gene: TRBV9
J gene: TRBJ2-4
CDR3 DNA: TGTGCCAGCAGCGTAGACGGGACAGGGTGGGACATTCAGTACTTC
CDR3 protein: CASSVDGTGWDIQYF

clone size: once
D gene: NA
V gene: TRBV21-1
J gene: TRBJ1-1
CDR3 DNA: TGTGCCAGCAGCAAAGCACCTAAGGGGCGGATGAACACTGAAGCTTTCTTT
CDR3 protein: CASSKAPKGRMNTEAFF

clone size: NA
D gene: TRBD2
V gene: TRBV29-1
J gene: TRBJ2-7
CDR3 DNA: TGCAGCGTTGAAGATCGGGGGGGCATCTTGACTGCGACGAGCGAGCAGTACTTC
CDR3 protein: CSVEDRGGILTATSEQYF

clone size: NA
D gene: NA
V gene: TRBV2
J gene: TRBJ2-2
CDR3 DNA: TGTGCCAGCTGGGGACAGCTACGGGGAGGCGGGGAGCTGTTTTTT
CDR3 protein: CASWGQLRGGGELFF

clone size: NA
D gene: NA
V gene: TRBV4-2
J gene: TRBJ2-3
CDR3 DNA: TGTGCCAGCAGCCAGTGGGGATTAGCGGCCGGCACAGATACGCAGTATTTT
CDR3 protein: CASSQWGLAAGTDTQYF